A selection of T cell receptor beta chains follows, all from one sample in a study of beta chain features in type 1 diabetes. Using immunoSEQ multiplex PCR, the repertoire was profiled, and TCRdb retains in-frame clones only, with some absent. The sample consists of a few hundred thousand clones, roughly 11% of them appearing once. Sequences were obtained from central memory CD4+ T cells from blood. These receptors originate from a man between 18 and 29 years old in good health. CDR3s include the opening cysteine and the closing phenylalanine or tryptophan. Each record gives: clone size, V gene, J gene, D gene, CDR3 protein, CDR3 DNA. A D gene is named only where the DNA matches it firmly. The size entry is marked missing in some rows and otherwise reads once, few, many or a size class.

>few|TRBV7-2|TRBJ1-5|NA
CASSLVLAANQPQHF
TGTGCCAGCAGCTTAGTTCTTGCAGCGAATCAGCCCCAGCATTTT
>NA|TRBV18|TRBJ2-1|NA
CASSPPEGAYNEQFF
TGTGCCAGCTCACCACCCGAGGGGGCCTACAATGAGCAGTTCTTC
>few|TRBV30|TRBJ2-7|NA
CAWADSYEQYF
TGTGCCTGGGCGGACTCCTACGAGCAGTACTTC
>NA|TRBV7-2|TRBJ2-1|NA
CASSLPHSYNEQFF
TGTGCCAGCAGCTTACCCCACTCCTACAATGAGCAGTTCTTC
>NA|TRBV6-1|TRBJ1-5|NA
CASSEGATVNQPQHF
TGTGCCAGCAGTGAAGGGGCGACAGTCAATCAGCCCCAGCATTTT
>once|TRBV6-1|TRBJ1-2|NA
CASQTGNNYGYTF
TGTGCCAGCCAGACAGGTAACAACTATGGCTACACCTTC
>NA|TRBV18|TRBJ1-1|NA
CASSEQVNTEAFF
TGTGCCAGCTCAGAACAGGTGAACACTGAAGCTTTCTTT
>NA|TRBV2|TRBJ2-7|NA
CASSEVLRTLYEQYF
TGTGCCAGCAGTGAAGTGCTACGTACACTCTACGAGCAGTACTTC
>few|TRBV18|TRBJ1-1|NA
CASSPHQDTEAFF
TGTGCCAGCTCACCACATCAGGACACTGAAGCTTTCTTT
>few|TRBV10-3|TRBJ2-1|NA
CASSPGGASLEGNEQFF
TGTGCCAGCAGCCCAGGAGGGGCTAGTCTTGAGGGCAATGAGCAGTTCTTC
>NA|TRBV7-9|TRBJ2-3|NA
CASSSILATDTQYF
TGTGCCAGCAGCTCCATTCTTGCCACAGATACGCAGTATTTT
>NA|TRBV21-1|TRBJ2-5|NA
CASSYGKFLEETQYF
TGTGCCAGCAGTTACGGGAAGTTTCTGGAAGAGACCCAGTACTTC
>NA|TRBV28|TRBJ2-1|TRBD2
CASERSGRGEQFF
TGTGCCAGCGAGCGTAGCGGGAGGGGCGAGCAGTTCTTC
>few|TRBV5-1|TRBJ1-2|NA
CASSLSRTDYGYTF
TGCGCCAGCAGCTTGAGCCGAACGGACTATGGCTACACCTTC
>few|TRBV7-9|TRBJ2-1|TRBD2
CASSLTSGYYNEQFF
TGTGCCAGCAGCTTGACTAGCGGATACTACAATGAGCAGTTCTTC
>few|TRBV7-3|TRBJ2-4|NA
CASSAKGGVDIQYF
TGTGCCAGCAGCGCTAAGGGAGGTGTGGACATTCAGTACTTC
>few|TRBV4-1|TRBJ2-2|TRBD2
CASSQNLAGGLTGELFF
TGCGCCAGCAGCCAAAACCTAGCGGGCGGATTGACCGGGGAGCTGTTTTTT
>NA|TRBV30|TRBJ1-5|NA
CAWSRQARQPQHF
TGTGCCTGGAGTAGACAGGCTAGGCAGCCCCAGCATTTT
>NA|TRBV6-5|TRBJ1-1|NA
CASSAIRGDAFF
TGTGCCAGCAGTGCAATCAGGGGAGACGCTTTCTTT
>NA|TRBV30|TRBJ1-2|NA
CAWTGNHGYTF
TGTGCCTGGACAGGGAACCATGGCTACACCTTC
>few|TRBV10-3|TRBJ2-1|NA
CAISDYSNEQFF
TGTGCCATCAGTGACTACTCCAATGAGCAGTTCTTC
>many|TRBV2|TRBJ2-3|TRBD1
CASSAGGTGTDTQYF
TGTGCCAGCAGTGCCGGCGGGACAGGGACGGATACGCAGTATTTT
>NA|TRBV18|TRBJ1-1|NA
CASLGTLNTEAFF
TGTGCCAGCTTGGGCACCTTGAACACTGAAGCTTTCTTT
>few|TRBV28|TRBJ2-7|NA
CASSLQQSYEQYF
TGTGCCAGCAGTCTTCAACAGAGCTACGAGCAGTACTTC
>NA|TRBV7-8|TRBJ2-2|NA
CASSLVVAFDSTGELFF
TGTGCCAGCAGCTTAGTAGTAGCTTTTGACAGCACCGGGGAGCTGTTTTTT
>NA|TRBV25-1|TRBJ2-7|NA
CASRSRIFYEQYF
TGTGCCAGCAGGAGTAGGATTTTCTACGAGCAGTACTTC
>few|TRBV28|TRBJ2-4|TRBD1
CASSTVLRTGGNIQYF
TGTGCCAGCAGTACTGTGCTAAGGACAGGAGGAAACATTCAGTACTTC
>few|TRBV7-2|TRBJ2-4|TRBD1
CASSVDRGNIQYF
TGTGCCAGCAGTGTCGACAGGGGTAACATTCAGTACTTC
>NA|TRBV28|TRBJ2-2|NA
CASSHNGRTGELFF
TGTGCCAGCAGTCACAACGGGCGAACCGGGGAGCTGTTTTTT
>NA|TRBV27|TRBJ1-1|NA
CASSPSTNTEAFF
TGTGCCAGCAGCCCTAGTACGAACACTGAAGCTTTCTTT
>NA|TRBV6-6|TRBJ2-6|NA
CASTSTGANVLTF
TGTGCCAGCACCTCGACTGGGGCCAACGTCCTGACTTTC
>NA|TRBV9|TRBJ2-1|NA
CASSVTGLPFHEQFF
TGTGCCAGCAGCGTAACGGGACTTCCTTTCCATGAGCAGTTCTTC
>few|TRBV7-2|TRBJ2-7|TRBD1
CASSTRQGEYEQYF
TGTGCCAGCAGCACCCGACAGGGGGAATACGAGCAGTACTTC
>NA|TRBV15|TRBJ2-2|NA
CATSRDLTAGELFF
TGTGCCACCAGCAGAGATTTAACTGCTGGGGAGCTGTTTTTT
>few|TRBV29-1|TRBJ1-1|NA
CSVEGQANTEAFF
TGCAGCGTTGAAGGGCAGGCGAACACTGAAGCTTTCTTT